The following is a T cell receptor beta chain sequence with its context. What it binds is not known. Measured with immunoSEQ multiplex PCR; TCRdb has only the in-frame clones, and not every one. The sample has 16,000 or so clones, 95% seen once. The sample comes from a study of graft-versus-host responses after intestinal transplantation. For the study at large: Tacrolimus and steroids were given for about 3 years to all recipients after anti-thymocyte globulin induction. General study findings and limits: Recipient-marrow GvH clones were detected, some having first appeared in ileum or blood.

Sequencing used PBMCs, obtained 23 days after intestinal transplant. The receptor's source is a human patient who received an intestinal transplant, so some T cells may come from the graft donor.

The CDR3 loop is CASSRTSGRGDEQFF. The CDR3 DNA is TGTGCCAGCAGCAGGACTAGCGGGAGAGGGGATGAGCAGTTCTTC. This chain connects TRBV2 to TRBJ2-1; the match to TRBD2 covers 13 bases. V lost 6 bases, J lost 8 bases, and 7 bases stayed unmatched. CDR1 is SNHLY and CDR2 is FYNNEI in the germline V gene. There are 15 residues in the CDR3.